This TCR beta chain was captured by sequencing in a study of blood T cell repertoires in COVID-19. As processed by the authors: Estimates of nucleated cell counts were drawn from the amplification of reference gene primers. The method was immunoSEQ multiplex PCR; TCRdb's version includes in-frame clones alone and lacks a portion of them. V and J calls and clone size follow that table, whereas D and trimming were derived from the DNA. The repertoire holds 25,000 to 40,000 clones, around 87% seen once, with around 15% in the top ten. The source material was peripheral blood. The origin of this receptor is a man aged 55-75 years with active COVID-19.

The CDR3 nucleotides are TGTGCCAGCAGCCAAAGGACAGGGGGGTACGAGCAGTACTTC. Its translation is CASSQRTGGYEQYF. The chain has TRBV3-1 (or the pseudogene TRBV3-2) and TRBJ2-7, with TRBD1 matching over 10 bases. CDR3 length: 14 residues. J gave up 4 bases and V 2 bases, and 2 bases lay outside the gene matches. Germline V gene sequence: CDR1 LGHDT, CDR2 YNNKEL (reference sequence).